This TCR beta chain was sequenced during a study of blood T cells in healthy people across ages. The CDR3 is made up of 12 amino acids. V lost 7 bases to trimming and J lost 8 bases, with 11 bases between them. Primed by a sample-barcoded 5' primer and a J-beta primer mix, a second PCR proceeded for roughly 7 to 12 cycles. With 12 random nucleotides, a template-switch adaptor tagged each individual cDNA molecule. One entry per CDR3 protein, called by TCRdb with MiXCR from the 5' RACE reads. The sample yields around 800,000 distinct CDR3 sequences, around 25% seen once. These data were likewise used in another study, on T cells of mothers and their children.

This sequence joins TRBV12-3 or TRBV12-4 and TRBJ1-4; a possible D gene is TRBD1 (5 bases). This receptor was taken from a boy aged 5-17 years in good health. Input material: blood. The CDR3 protein is CASKGAVEKLFF. As DNA, the CDR3 is TGTGCCAGCAAAGGGGCGGTGGAAAAACTGTTTTTT.